These 14 T cell receptor beta chains were all obtained from the same sample, sequenced in a study of PD-L1 blockade in urothelial cancer. Sequencing was performed with immunoSEQ multiplex PCR; in TCRdb, only in-frame clones are kept and a portion is missing. Of tens of thousands of clones listed, approximately 87% were seen once; the top ten hold about 5.6%. The starting material was PBMCs, obtained around atezolizumab (anti-PD-L1) treatment. Source of these receptors: a man aged 40-49 years with urothelial cancer.

This clone was observed once. The gene calls are TRBV28 and TRBJ2-5; 12 bases line up with TRBD2. The CDR3 is made up of 16 amino acids. J lost 5 bases, V lost 6 bases, and 10 bases had no gene match. Per the germline V gene, CDR1 is MDHEN and CDR2 is SYDVKM. CDR3 sequence (DNA): TGTGCCAGCAGCCTAGCGGGAGGGTTAAAACGCGAGACCCAGTACTTC. Translating it yields CASSLAGGLKRETQYF.

This clone was observed a few times. The genes are TRBV27 and TRBJ2-1; 8 bases agree with TRBD2. Germline V gene lookup returns CDR1 MNHEY and CDR2 SMNVEV (reference sequence). V lost 4 bases to trimming and J lost 7 bases; unmatched junction nucleotides: 9. This CDR3 region has 15 residues. As DNA, the CDR3 is TGTGCCAGCAGTTCCGCGGGGGGCGGTAATAATGAGCAGTTCTTC. Translating it yields CASSSAGGGNNEQFF.

By share, this clone ranks as medium-sized. CDR3 nucleotides: TGTGCCAGTAGTATAGGAGCGAGCTTGACTGAAGCTTTCTTT. Its protein is CASSIGASLTEAFF. The V call is TRBV19, the J call TRBJ1-1; unclear D gene. Trimming cost V 1 base and J 5 bases, with 11 bases left between them. This CDR3 comprises 14 residues. Germline assignment: CDR1 LNHDA and CDR2 SQIVND (reference sequence).

This chain links TRBV6-5 with TRBJ2-5; TRBD2 matches 8 bases. CDR1 and CDR2 from the germline V gene are MNHEY and SVGAGI. This CDR3 is 16 amino acids long. J lost 1 base, V lost 2 bases, and 6 bases had no gene match. The CDR3 bases are TGTGCCAGCAGTTACGGACTAGCCTCGACCCAAGAGACCCAGTACTTC. This encodes CASSYGLASTQETQYF.

This clone was counted a few times. V and J are TRBV10-3 and TRBJ2-1; TRBD2 matches at 14 bases. The germline V gene has CDR1 ENHRY and CDR2 SYGVKD. This CDR3 is built from 15 residues. V lost 10 bases to trimming and J lost 5 bases; unmatched junction nucleotides: 7. The CDR3 region is CATKGTSGRNNEQFF. The CDR3 bases are TGTGCCACCAAGGGGACTAGCGGGAGAAACAATGAGCAGTTCTTC.

The rearrangement uses TRBV5-5 and TRBJ1-2; TRBD1 aligns across 8 bases. CDR1 is SGHKS, CDR2 YYEKEE, per germline (reference sequence). This CDR3 spans 14 amino acids. J was trimmed by 4 bases and V by 4 bases; bases with no gene match: 6. This CDR3 is CASSITGGGYGYTF. CDR3 sequence (DNA): TGTGCCAGCAGCATAACAGGGGGAGGCTATGGCTACACCTTC.

V gene TRBV14 combines with J gene TRBJ2-7; TRBD1 matches 10 bases. With 1 base clipped from V and 3 bases from J, the junction kept 6 bases outside the gene matches. CDR3 length: 16 amino acids. Germline V gene sequence: CDR1 SGHDN, CDR2 FVKESK. This chain's CDR3 is CASSQGRQGAGYEQYF. The CDR3 region has the DNA TGTGCCAGCAGCCAAGGCCGACAGGGGGCCGGCTACGAGCAGTACTTC.

V gene TRBV6-1 combines with J gene TRBJ2-2; the D gene is possibly TRBD1 (6 bases). The germline CDR1 and CDR2 sequences are MNHNS and SASEGT. The CDR3 covers 14 residues. Deletions cut 5 bases from V and 7 bases from J, with 14 bases between. CDR3 region: CASSQLTGVGELFF. CDR3 nucleotide sequence: TGTGCCAGCAGTCAGTTGACAGGTGTCGGGGAGCTGTTTTTT.

The V gene is TRBV28, the J gene TRBJ2-3, with D possibly TRBD1 on 6 matching bases. Trimming pared 5 bases from V and 2 bases from J, leaving 11 bases between. The CDR3 has 14 amino acids. Germline V CDR1 and CDR2: MDHEN, SYDVKM. CDR3 DNA sequence: TGTGCCAGCAGTGAAACAGGGATCACAGATACGCAGTATTTT. This encodes CASSETGITDTQYF.

V usage is TRBV19 and J usage is TRBJ2-5; D gene unclear. The CDR3 runs to 12 residues. CDR1 LNHDA and CDR2 SQIVND come from the germline V gene (reference sequence). V lost 4 bases, J lost 4 bases, and 7 bases lay in between. CDR3 region: CASSTNRETQYF. Written as DNA, the CDR3 is TGTGCCAGTAGTACGAACAGAGAGACCCAGTACTTC.

The V call is TRBV10-3, the J call TRBJ2-3; no firm D call. This CDR3 region has 12 residues. V dropped 7 bases and J dropped 2 bases, with 7 bases sitting between them. The V gene's germline CDR1 is ENHRY and CDR2 SYGVKD. CDR3 bases: TGTGCCATCAACCCTATCACAGATACGCAGTATTTT. The encoded protein is CAINPITDTQYF.

The genes are TRBV7-2 and TRBJ2-1, with D hard to call. Trimming took off 1 base at V and 13 bases at J, with 14 bases between the two ends. CDR1 and CDR2 from the germline V gene are SGHTA and FQGNSA. The CDR3 sequence is 13 residues long. The CDR3 sequence: CASSLDKPSTQFF. In DNA form, the CDR3 reads TGTGCCAGCAGCTTAGATAAGCCGAGCACCCAGTTCTTC.

J is TRBJ1-1 and V is TRBV6-5, with D perhaps TRBD1 (6 bases). Trimming stripped 6 bases from V and 1 base from J, with 12 bases between. The CDR3 runs to 14 residues. Germline loops: CDR1 MNHEY, CDR2 SVGAGI. CDR3 region: CASSLQGPNTEAFF. The DNA of the CDR3 is TGTGCCAGCAGCCTACAGGGTCCGAACACTGAAGCTTTCTTT.

The chain joins TRBV5-1 to TRBJ2-1; a possible D gene is TRBD2 (6 bases). Per the germline V gene, CDR1 is SGHRS and CDR2 is YFSETQ. V lost 3 bases to trimming and J lost 0 bases, with 16 bases between them. The CDR3 covers 17 residues. CDR3 sequence: CASSWAGTPSSYNEQFF. The CDR3 nucleotides are TGCGCCAGCAGCTGGGCCGGGACTCCGAGCTCCTACAATGAGCAGTTCTTC.